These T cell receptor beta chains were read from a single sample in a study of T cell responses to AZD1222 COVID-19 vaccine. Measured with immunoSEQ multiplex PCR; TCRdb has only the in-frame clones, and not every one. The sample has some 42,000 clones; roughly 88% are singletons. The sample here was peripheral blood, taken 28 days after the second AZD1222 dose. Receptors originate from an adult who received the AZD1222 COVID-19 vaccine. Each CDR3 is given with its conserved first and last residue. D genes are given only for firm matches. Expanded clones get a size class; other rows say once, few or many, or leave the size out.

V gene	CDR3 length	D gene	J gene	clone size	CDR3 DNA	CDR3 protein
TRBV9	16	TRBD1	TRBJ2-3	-	TGTGCCAGCAGCGTACTCGGGACAGGGGCCACAGATACGCAGTATTTT	CASSVLGTGATDTQYF
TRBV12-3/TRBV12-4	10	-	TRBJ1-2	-	TGTGCCAGCAGTCAATATGGCTACACCTTC	CASSQYGYTF
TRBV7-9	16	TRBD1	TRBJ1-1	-	TGTGCCAGCAGCTTAGGTACGGGACAGGTAAGGGCTGAAGCTTTCTTT	CASSLGTGQVRAEAFF
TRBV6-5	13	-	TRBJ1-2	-	TGTGCCAGCAGTTATGGGGCCTCCCGGGGCTACACCTTC	CASSYGASRGYTF
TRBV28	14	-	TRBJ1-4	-	TGTGCCAGCAGTTTAGGTGGGCCTAATGAAAAACTGTTTTTT	CASSLGGPNEKLFF
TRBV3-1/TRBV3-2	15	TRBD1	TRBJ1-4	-	TGTGCCAGCAGCCGCACGACAGGGGGACAGGAAAAACTGTTTTTT	CASSRTTGGQEKLFF
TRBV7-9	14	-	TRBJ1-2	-	TGTGCCAGCAGGGCGAGTGGGGTTAACTATGGCTACACCTTC	CASRASGVNYGYTF
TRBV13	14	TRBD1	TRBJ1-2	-	TGTGCCAGCAGCGCGTTACAGGGGAACTATGGCTACACCTTC	CASSALQGNYGYTF
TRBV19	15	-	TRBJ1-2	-	TGTGCCAGTAATAAACCCCCGGGACTCGGTAATGGCTACACCTTC	CASNKPPGLGNGYTF
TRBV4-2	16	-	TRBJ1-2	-	TGTGCCAGCAGCCAAGACTCTGGGGACGGCAACTATGGCTACACCTTC	CASSQDSGDGNYGYTF
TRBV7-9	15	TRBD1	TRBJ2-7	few	TGTGCCAGCAGCTCCCGGGACAGAGAAATCTACGAGCAGTACTTC	CASSSRDREIYEQYF
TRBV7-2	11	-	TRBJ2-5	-	TGTGCCAGCAGCTCGGGTGAGACCCAGTACTTC	CASSSGETQYF
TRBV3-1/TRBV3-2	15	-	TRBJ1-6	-	TGTGCCAGCAGCCAGGTGGCTACAGATAATTCACCCCTCCACTTT	CASSQVATDNSPLHF
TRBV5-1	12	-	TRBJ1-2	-	TGCGCCAGCAGCTCGGACATATATGGCTACACCTTC	CASSSDIYGYTF
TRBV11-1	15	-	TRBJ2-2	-	TGTGCCAGCAGCTTGGGCAGGGGCGCCACCGGGGAGCTGTTTTTT	CASSLGRGATGELFF
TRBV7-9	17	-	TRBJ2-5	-	TGTGCCAGCAGCTTAACCGGGGGGCTAGGAGGGCAAGAGACCCAGTACTTC	CASSLTGGLGGQETQYF
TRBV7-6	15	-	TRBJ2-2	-	TGTGCCAGCAGCTTGTCAGGGGGAGGCACCGGGGAGCTGTTTTTT	CASSLSGGGTGELFF
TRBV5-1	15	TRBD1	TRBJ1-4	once	TGCGCCAGCAGCTTGGGGGACAGGGAGCGGGAAAAACTGTTTTTT	CASSLGDREREKLFF
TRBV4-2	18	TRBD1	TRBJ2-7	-	TGTGCCAGCAGCTTCGACCCCCCGGGACAGGGGGGACCCTACGAGCAGTACTTC	CASSFDPPGQGGPYEQYF
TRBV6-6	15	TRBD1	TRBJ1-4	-	TGTGCCAGCACTCCCGGGACAGTGTCTAATGAAAAACTGTTTTTT	CASTPGTVSNEKLFF
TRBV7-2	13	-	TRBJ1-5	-	TGTGCCAGCAGCTTAATTGACAATCAGCCCCAGCATTTT	CASSLIDNQPQHF
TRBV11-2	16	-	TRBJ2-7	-	TGTGCCAGCAGCCGCGCGGGGCAGGGGGAGAGGTACGAGCAGTACTTC	CASSRAGQGERYEQYF
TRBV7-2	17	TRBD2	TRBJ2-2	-	TGTGCCAGCAGCTTAGCGCCCCTAGCGGGGGCCCACGGGGAGCTGTTTTTT	CASSLAPLAGAHGELFF
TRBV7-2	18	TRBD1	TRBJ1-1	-	TGTGCCAGCAGCCCCCGGGCAGGGACAGGGAAGTTGAACACTGAAGCTTTCTTT	CASSPRAGTGKLNTEAFF
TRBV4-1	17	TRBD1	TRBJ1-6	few	TGCGCCAGCAGCCAAGATCCCAGGGGGACCTATAATTCACCCCTCCACTTT	CASSQDPRGTYNSPLHF
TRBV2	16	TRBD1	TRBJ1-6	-	TGTGCCAGCGAATCGGGCCAGGGGGTTTCTAATTCACCCCTCCACTTT	CASESGQGVSNSPLHF